This T cell receptor beta chain was obtained from a study of T cell changes during pregnancy in multiple sclerosis. About this clone: At one of its ends the junction is not consistent with the germline gene, which may arise from a read error.

Assay used: immunoSEQ multiplex PCR; TCRdb lists only in-frame clones, some missing. The data hold about 40,000 clones, with roughly 90% observed a single time. The CDR3 loop spans 16 amino acids. Germline CDR1 and CDR2: SSHAT and FNYEAQ (reference sequence). The material was CD8+ T cells from peripheral blood mononuclear cells, obtained in the first trimester of pregnancy. This receptor was taken from a female donor with multiple sclerosis, enrolled in a pregnancy study. The chain couples TRBV7-7 to TRBJ2-2; 7 bases fit TRBD2. CDR3 bases: TGTGCTAGCAGCTATACAGCGGGATTAAACACCGGGGAGCTGTTTTTT. This encodes CASSYTAGLNTGELFF.